This is a list of T cell receptor beta chains from one sample in a study of cytomegalovirus exposure and HLA in healthy donors. Sequenced by immunoSEQ multiplex PCR; TCRdb stores in-frame clones only, minus some. Here the sample spans 80,000 to 100,000 clones, roughly four fifths being singletons. Sequencing was carried out using PBMCs. The receptors stem from a man aged 35 to 55 in good health and CMV-seropositive. CDR3s include the opening cysteine and the closing phenylalanine or tryptophan. Each record gives: CDR3 DNA, CDR3 protein, clone size, V gene, J gene, D gene. The D gene is left open where the match is weak. Expanded clones get a size class; other rows say once, few or many, or leave the size out.

DNA: TGTGCCTGTTTTCGGACAGGGGTCTCTGAAGCTTTCTTT
CDR3: CACFRTGVSEAFF
size: NA
V: TRBV30
J: TRBJ1-1
D: TRBD1

DNA: TGTGCCAGCAGCCTTACTAGCACAGATACGCAGTATTTT
CDR3: CASSLTSTDTQYF
size: NA
V: TRBV13
J: TRBJ2-3
D: NA

DNA: TGTGCCACCAGCAGGGGTCTGGGGGAGGGTCCTCCCTCCTCCTACAATGAGCAGTTCTTC
CDR3: CATSRGLGEGPPSSYNEQFF
size: NA
V: TRBV15
J: TRBJ2-1
D: TRBD2

DNA: TGCGCCAGCAGCTTGGACAGTACAAGAAACACAGATACGCAGTATTTT
CDR3: CASSLDSTRNTDTQYF
size: NA
V: TRBV5-1
J: TRBJ2-3
D: NA

DNA: TGTGCCAGCAGGGACAGTTCAAATTCACCCCTCCACTTT
CDR3: CASRDSSNSPLHF
size: NA
V: TRBV6-5
J: TRBJ1-6
D: NA

DNA: TGCGCCAGCAGCACGGGACAGGGCTACGAGCAGTACTTC
CDR3: CASSTGQGYEQYF
size: NA
V: TRBV5-1
J: TRBJ2-7
D: TRBD1

DNA: TGTGCCAGCAGCTGGTGGGGGGAGGATACGCAGTATTTT
CDR3: CASSWWGEDTQYF
size: few
V: TRBV5-8
J: TRBJ2-3
D: NA

DNA: TGTGCCAGCAGACGGGACTCCTCAAATGAAAAACTGTTTTTT
CDR3: CASRRDSSNEKLFF
size: NA
V: TRBV6-1
J: TRBJ1-4
D: NA

DNA: TGTGCCAGCAGCTTAGATCGTTGGGGAGGGAACACTGAAGCTTTCTTT
CDR3: CASSLDRWGGNTEAFF
size: NA
V: TRBV11-2
J: TRBJ1-1
D: NA

DNA: TGTGCCAGCAGTGAATTGGTTAGCGGGGGGTTCAATGAGCAGTTCTTC
CDR3: CASSELVSGGFNEQFF
size: NA
V: TRBV25-1
J: TRBJ2-1
D: TRBD2

DNA: TGTGCCAGCAGTTCCGGACAGGGGGACACTGAAGCTTTCTTT
CDR3: CASSSGQGDTEAFF
size: NA
V: TRBV27
J: TRBJ1-1
D: TRBD1

DNA: TGTGCCAGCAGTGAAGCTGACAGGGGGCACCTCCACGAGCAGTACTTC
CDR3: CASSEADRGHLHEQYF
size: NA
V: TRBV2
J: TRBJ2-7
D: TRBD1

DNA: TGTGCCAGCAGCGTAGGGACTAGCGGGGGGGTTGAGCAGTTCTTC
CDR3: CASSVGTSGGVEQFF
size: NA
V: TRBV9
J: TRBJ2-1
D: TRBD2

DNA: TGCGCCAGCAGCCAAGGCATAGAGCGGACGGCGGCTAACTATGGCTACACCTTC
CDR3: CASSQGIERTAANYGYTF
size: NA
V: TRBV4-1
J: TRBJ1-2
D: NA

DNA: TGTGCCAGCTCACCTCGAGAAGCGAGGGGGGGCTACACCTTC
CDR3: CASSPREARGGYTF
size: NA
V: TRBV18
J: TRBJ1-2
D: NA

DNA: TGTGCTAGTGGTTTGGGGGCGGGACTAGTCGGAGAGACCCAGTACTTC
CDR3: CASGLGAGLVGETQYF
size: NA
V: TRBV12-5
J: TRBJ2-5
D: TRBD2

DNA: TGTGCCATCACCGGACTAGCGGATACGAGGTACAATGAGCAGTTCTTC
CDR3: CAITGLADTRYNEQFF
size: NA
V: TRBV10-3
J: TRBJ2-1
D: TRBD2

DNA: TGTGCCAGTAGTGTCGGACACAACCTACTGGGAGGAAACACCATATATTTT
CDR3: CASSVGHNLLGGNTIYF
size: NA
V: TRBV19
J: TRBJ1-3
D: NA